The 11 T cell receptor beta chains given below trace back to one sample, sequenced in a study of T cell responses to AZD1222 COVID-19 vaccine. Sequenced by immunoSEQ multiplex PCR; TCRdb stores in-frame clones only, minus some. This sample carries about 110,000 clones, approximately 89% of them seen once, and the ten largest clones take about 3%. This specimen consisted of peripheral blood, obtained on day 0 of MenACWY control vaccination. The receptors stem from an adult in good health.

The rearrangement uses TRBV28 and TRBJ2-7; the D gene could be TRBD1 or TRBD2 (5 bases each). Trimming took 6 bases from V and 0 from J, leaving 18 bases between them. The germline CDR1 and CDR2 sequences are MDHEN and SYDVKM. This CDR3 is built from 16 residues. The CDR3 protein is CASSTMGSGSSYEQYF. DNA of the CDR3: TGTGCCAGCAGCACTATGGGTTCAGGGAGCTCCTACGAGCAGTACTTC.

This rearrangement joins TRBV7-3 to TRBJ1-1, with D unclear. This CDR3 contains 13 residues. V was clipped by 5 bases and J by 1 base, with 8 bases between them. Looked up from germline, CDR1 is SGHTA and CDR2 is FQGTGA. DNA of the CDR3: TGTGCCAGCAGCCTCTACGAGAACACTGAAGCTTTCTTT. Its translation: CASSLYENTEAFF.

The CDR3 reads CASSPPRGHDSYGYTF. In DNA form, the CDR3 reads TGTGCCAGCAGTCCGCCTCGGGGTCACGATTCCTATGGCTACACCTTC. This sequence joins TRBV28 and TRBJ1-2, with D hard to call. The CDR3 is 16 residues long. V was cut by 5 bases and J by 4 bases, with 20 bases left in between. Germline V gene data show CDR1 as MDHEN and CDR2 as SYDVKM.

This clone showed up just once. The chain combines TRBV6-1 with TRBJ2-5; TRBD2 matches at 8 bases. V gave up 0 bases and J gave up 3 bases; unmatched junction bases: 3. CDR3 size: 15 residues. Germline CDR1 MNHNS, CDR2 SASEGT. The CDR3 bases are TGTGCCAGCAGTGAAGCCGGTAGCGGGGAAGAGACCCAGTACTTC. Protein: CASSEAGSGEETQYF.

V gene TRBV28 combines with J gene TRBJ1-2, with D hard to call. The CDR3 is 15 amino acids. CDR1 is MDHEN and CDR2 is SYDVKM in the germline V gene. V was shortened by 5 bases and J by 7 bases, with 20 bases between the two germline ends. CDR3 sequence: CASSILRILKGGYTF. The CDR3 DNA reads as TGTGCCAGCAGTATACTACGGATCTTGAAGGGTGGCTACACCTTC.

This clone is a singleton in its sample. This chain uses TRBV7-3 with TRBJ1-1, with TRBD1 matching 8 bases. CDR1 is SGHTA, CDR2 FQGTGA, per germline. Trimming removed 5 bases from V and 4 bases from J; junction bases left unmatched: 9. The CDR3 has 15 residues. As DNA, the CDR3 is TGTGCCAGCAGCAATCAGGGGGCTGTTTTCACTGAAGCTTTCTTT. This encodes CASSNQGAVFTEAFF. The variable domain in full, completed from reference TRBV7-3 and TRBJ1-1, reads GAGVSQTPSNKVTEKGKYVELRCDPISGHTALYWYRQSLGQGPEFLIYFQGTGAADDSGLPNDRFFAVRPEGSVSTLKIQRTERGDSAVYLCASSNQGAVFTEAFFGQGTRLTVV.

This sequence joins TRBV30 and TRBJ1-1; 9 nucleotides match TRBD1. V gave up 0 bases and J gave up 10 bases; unmatched junction bases: 12. The germline V gene has CDR1 GTSNPN and CDR2 SVGIG (reference sequence). The CDR3 loop spans 15 amino acids. The CDR3 sequence is CAWSVRGGTGIGAFF. Written as DNA, the CDR3 is TGTGCCTGGAGTGTACGAGGGGGGACAGGGATTGGAGCTTTCTTT.

Note on this clone: The germline gene is not matched at one end of the junction; a read error may be the cause. The chain employs TRBV11-2 and TRBJ1-3; 7 positions match TRBD1. Germline V gives CDR1 SGHAT, CDR2 FQNNGV. The CDR3 extends over 13 amino acids. The CDR3 here is CASSLVAGTVPWF. The CDR3 nucleotides are TGTGCCAGCAGCTTAGTCGCAGGGACAGTACCCTGGTTT.

CDR3 loop: CSVERQGRAGYTF. The CDR3 coding sequence is TGCAGCGTTGAGAGGCAGGGCAGGGCTGGCTACACCTTC. This sequence joins TRBV29-1 and TRBJ1-2; a possible D gene is TRBD1 (5 bases). The CDR3 is 13 residues long. The germline gives CDR1 SQVTM, CDR2 ANQGSEA. Trimming removed 3 bases at V and 7 bases at J, with 15 bases between.

The rearrangement links TRBV7-9 to TRBJ1-2; perhaps TRBD1 as D (6 bases). CDR1 is SEHNR, CDR2 FQNEAQ, per germline (reference sequence). The CDR3 has 14 residues. V shed 5 bases and J shed 8 bases, with 18 bases lying between them. DNA of the CDR3: TGTGCCAGCAGCCGGCACGGACAGCCTGGGGGCTACACCTTC. Residues: CASSRHGQPGGYTF.

J is TRBJ1-6 and V is TRBV5-1; 10 nucleotides match TRBD1. CDR3 length: 14 amino acids. V was pared by 4 bases and J by 9 bases, with 4 bases of the junction left unmatched. Per the germline V gene, CDR1 is SGHRS and CDR2 is YFSETQ. CDR3 DNA sequence: TGCGCCAGCAGCGAGGGACAGGGGTTTTCACCCCTCCACTTT. Its translation is CASSEGQGFSPLHF.